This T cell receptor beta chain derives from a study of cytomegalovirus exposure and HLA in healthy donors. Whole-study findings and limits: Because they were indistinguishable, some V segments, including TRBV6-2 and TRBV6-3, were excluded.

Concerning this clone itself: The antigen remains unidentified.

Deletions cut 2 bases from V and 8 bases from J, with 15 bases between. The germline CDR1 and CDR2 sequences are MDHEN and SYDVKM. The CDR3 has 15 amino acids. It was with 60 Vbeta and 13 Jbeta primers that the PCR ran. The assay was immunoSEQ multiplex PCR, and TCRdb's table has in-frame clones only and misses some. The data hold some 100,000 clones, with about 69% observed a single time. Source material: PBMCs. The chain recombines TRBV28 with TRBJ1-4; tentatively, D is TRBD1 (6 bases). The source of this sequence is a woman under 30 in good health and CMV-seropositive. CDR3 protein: CASSLGARGGEKLFF. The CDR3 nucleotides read TGTGCCAGCAGTTTAGGGGCAAGGGGGGGCGAAAAACTGTTTTTT. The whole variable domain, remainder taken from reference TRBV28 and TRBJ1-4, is DVKVTQSSRYLVKRTGEKVFLECVQDMDHENMFWYRQDPGLGLRLIYFSYDVKMKEKGDIPEGYSVSREKKERFSLILESASTNQTSMYLCASSLGARGGEKLFFGSGTQLSVL.